Listed here are 8 T cell receptor beta chains from one sample, sequenced in a study of blood T cell repertoires in COVID-19. Using immunoSEQ multiplex PCR, the repertoire was profiled, and TCRdb retains in-frame clones only, with some absent. The data hold 95,000 to 100,000 clones, with approximately 79% observed a single time. The sequenced sample consisted of peripheral blood. The receptor source for this set is a woman of 80 years or more with active or convalescent COVID-19.

The chain recombines TRBV6-5 with TRBJ1-5, with 10 positions matching TRBD1. CDR3 length equals 15 residues. With 6 bases clipped from V and 4 bases from J, the junction kept 6 bases outside the gene matches. From germline, CDR1 is MNHEY and CDR2 SVGAGI. CDR3 sequence (DNA): TGTGCCAGCAGCAGGGACAGGGGTGGAAATCAGCCCCAGCATTTT. Amino acids: CASSRDRGGNQPQHF.

The gene calls are TRBV5-4 and TRBJ2-3; 7 positions agree with TRBD2. Germline V gene sequence: CDR1 SGHNT, CDR2 YYREEE (reference sequence). Trimming cost V 1 base and J 0 bases; bases outside gene matches: 2. The CDR3 spans 15 residues. In DNA form, the CDR3 reads TGTGCCAGCAGCTTGAGTAGCGGGAGCACAGATACGCAGTATTTT. It is translated as CASSLSSGSTDTQYF.

V usage is TRBV11-2 and J usage is TRBJ2-1, with 14 bases that match TRBD2. Looked up from germline, CDR1 is SGHAT and CDR2 is FQNNGV. The CDR3 is 14 residues long. With 8 bases clipped from V and 9 bases from J, the junction kept 6 bases outside the gene matches. The CDR3 loop reads CASQGLAGEGEQFF. CDR3 DNA: TGTGCCAGCCAGGGACTAGCGGGGGAGGGTGAGCAGTTCTTC.

The chain recombines TRBV10-3 with TRBJ2-7; D is possibly TRBD2 (5 bases). V was cut by 3 bases and J by 5 bases, with 14 bases left in between. The CDR3 runs to 14 residues. Germline values: CDR1 ENHRY, CDR2 SYGVKD. CDR3 residues: CAISEVGRGNEQYF. The CDR3 DNA sequence: TGTGCCATCAGTGAAGTGGGAAGAGGGAACGAGCAGTACTTC.

The V gene is TRBV7-2, the J gene TRBJ1-4; unclear D gene. With 2 bases removed from V and 4 bases from J, the gap between germline ends came to 8 bases. Germline V gene data show CDR1 as SGHTA and CDR2 as FQGNSA. This CDR3 region has 14 residues. The CDR3 region is CASSLRGYNEKLFF. The CDR3 nucleotides are TGTGCCAGCAGCTTAAGAGGATATAATGAAAAACTGTTTTTT.

DNA for the CDR3: TGTGCCAGCAGTTTTTCCCCGGGGGGCTACACCTTC. Translated, it gives CASSFSPGGYTF. The V call is TRBV12-3 or TRBV12-4, the J call TRBJ1-2; D is unclear. The CDR3 is 12 residues long. V lost 3 bases, J lost 8 bases, and 10 bases lay in between.

This rearrangement joins TRBV7-2 to TRBJ1-1; no clear D. Trimming left V 2 bases short and J 1 base short, with 8 bases between. This CDR3 region has 14 residues. Germline CDR1 reads SGHTA; CDR2 reads FQGNSA. The CDR3 coding sequence is TGTGCCAGCAGCTTAATTCCGGGGAACACTGAAGCTTTCTTT. Protein: CASSLIPGNTEAFF.

Comments on this clone: This specimen includes other DNA sequences encoding the same CDR3. J is TRBJ2-7 and V is TRBV6-5, with no clear D. The CDR3 runs 12 residues. Germline lookup yields CDR1 MNHEY and CDR2 SVGAGI. V was trimmed by 0 bases and J by 6 bases, leaving 6 bases between them. The CDR3 sequence: CASSYSGGEQYF. Here the CDR3 DNA reads TGTGCCAGCAGTTACTCTGGCGGCGAGCAGTACTTC.